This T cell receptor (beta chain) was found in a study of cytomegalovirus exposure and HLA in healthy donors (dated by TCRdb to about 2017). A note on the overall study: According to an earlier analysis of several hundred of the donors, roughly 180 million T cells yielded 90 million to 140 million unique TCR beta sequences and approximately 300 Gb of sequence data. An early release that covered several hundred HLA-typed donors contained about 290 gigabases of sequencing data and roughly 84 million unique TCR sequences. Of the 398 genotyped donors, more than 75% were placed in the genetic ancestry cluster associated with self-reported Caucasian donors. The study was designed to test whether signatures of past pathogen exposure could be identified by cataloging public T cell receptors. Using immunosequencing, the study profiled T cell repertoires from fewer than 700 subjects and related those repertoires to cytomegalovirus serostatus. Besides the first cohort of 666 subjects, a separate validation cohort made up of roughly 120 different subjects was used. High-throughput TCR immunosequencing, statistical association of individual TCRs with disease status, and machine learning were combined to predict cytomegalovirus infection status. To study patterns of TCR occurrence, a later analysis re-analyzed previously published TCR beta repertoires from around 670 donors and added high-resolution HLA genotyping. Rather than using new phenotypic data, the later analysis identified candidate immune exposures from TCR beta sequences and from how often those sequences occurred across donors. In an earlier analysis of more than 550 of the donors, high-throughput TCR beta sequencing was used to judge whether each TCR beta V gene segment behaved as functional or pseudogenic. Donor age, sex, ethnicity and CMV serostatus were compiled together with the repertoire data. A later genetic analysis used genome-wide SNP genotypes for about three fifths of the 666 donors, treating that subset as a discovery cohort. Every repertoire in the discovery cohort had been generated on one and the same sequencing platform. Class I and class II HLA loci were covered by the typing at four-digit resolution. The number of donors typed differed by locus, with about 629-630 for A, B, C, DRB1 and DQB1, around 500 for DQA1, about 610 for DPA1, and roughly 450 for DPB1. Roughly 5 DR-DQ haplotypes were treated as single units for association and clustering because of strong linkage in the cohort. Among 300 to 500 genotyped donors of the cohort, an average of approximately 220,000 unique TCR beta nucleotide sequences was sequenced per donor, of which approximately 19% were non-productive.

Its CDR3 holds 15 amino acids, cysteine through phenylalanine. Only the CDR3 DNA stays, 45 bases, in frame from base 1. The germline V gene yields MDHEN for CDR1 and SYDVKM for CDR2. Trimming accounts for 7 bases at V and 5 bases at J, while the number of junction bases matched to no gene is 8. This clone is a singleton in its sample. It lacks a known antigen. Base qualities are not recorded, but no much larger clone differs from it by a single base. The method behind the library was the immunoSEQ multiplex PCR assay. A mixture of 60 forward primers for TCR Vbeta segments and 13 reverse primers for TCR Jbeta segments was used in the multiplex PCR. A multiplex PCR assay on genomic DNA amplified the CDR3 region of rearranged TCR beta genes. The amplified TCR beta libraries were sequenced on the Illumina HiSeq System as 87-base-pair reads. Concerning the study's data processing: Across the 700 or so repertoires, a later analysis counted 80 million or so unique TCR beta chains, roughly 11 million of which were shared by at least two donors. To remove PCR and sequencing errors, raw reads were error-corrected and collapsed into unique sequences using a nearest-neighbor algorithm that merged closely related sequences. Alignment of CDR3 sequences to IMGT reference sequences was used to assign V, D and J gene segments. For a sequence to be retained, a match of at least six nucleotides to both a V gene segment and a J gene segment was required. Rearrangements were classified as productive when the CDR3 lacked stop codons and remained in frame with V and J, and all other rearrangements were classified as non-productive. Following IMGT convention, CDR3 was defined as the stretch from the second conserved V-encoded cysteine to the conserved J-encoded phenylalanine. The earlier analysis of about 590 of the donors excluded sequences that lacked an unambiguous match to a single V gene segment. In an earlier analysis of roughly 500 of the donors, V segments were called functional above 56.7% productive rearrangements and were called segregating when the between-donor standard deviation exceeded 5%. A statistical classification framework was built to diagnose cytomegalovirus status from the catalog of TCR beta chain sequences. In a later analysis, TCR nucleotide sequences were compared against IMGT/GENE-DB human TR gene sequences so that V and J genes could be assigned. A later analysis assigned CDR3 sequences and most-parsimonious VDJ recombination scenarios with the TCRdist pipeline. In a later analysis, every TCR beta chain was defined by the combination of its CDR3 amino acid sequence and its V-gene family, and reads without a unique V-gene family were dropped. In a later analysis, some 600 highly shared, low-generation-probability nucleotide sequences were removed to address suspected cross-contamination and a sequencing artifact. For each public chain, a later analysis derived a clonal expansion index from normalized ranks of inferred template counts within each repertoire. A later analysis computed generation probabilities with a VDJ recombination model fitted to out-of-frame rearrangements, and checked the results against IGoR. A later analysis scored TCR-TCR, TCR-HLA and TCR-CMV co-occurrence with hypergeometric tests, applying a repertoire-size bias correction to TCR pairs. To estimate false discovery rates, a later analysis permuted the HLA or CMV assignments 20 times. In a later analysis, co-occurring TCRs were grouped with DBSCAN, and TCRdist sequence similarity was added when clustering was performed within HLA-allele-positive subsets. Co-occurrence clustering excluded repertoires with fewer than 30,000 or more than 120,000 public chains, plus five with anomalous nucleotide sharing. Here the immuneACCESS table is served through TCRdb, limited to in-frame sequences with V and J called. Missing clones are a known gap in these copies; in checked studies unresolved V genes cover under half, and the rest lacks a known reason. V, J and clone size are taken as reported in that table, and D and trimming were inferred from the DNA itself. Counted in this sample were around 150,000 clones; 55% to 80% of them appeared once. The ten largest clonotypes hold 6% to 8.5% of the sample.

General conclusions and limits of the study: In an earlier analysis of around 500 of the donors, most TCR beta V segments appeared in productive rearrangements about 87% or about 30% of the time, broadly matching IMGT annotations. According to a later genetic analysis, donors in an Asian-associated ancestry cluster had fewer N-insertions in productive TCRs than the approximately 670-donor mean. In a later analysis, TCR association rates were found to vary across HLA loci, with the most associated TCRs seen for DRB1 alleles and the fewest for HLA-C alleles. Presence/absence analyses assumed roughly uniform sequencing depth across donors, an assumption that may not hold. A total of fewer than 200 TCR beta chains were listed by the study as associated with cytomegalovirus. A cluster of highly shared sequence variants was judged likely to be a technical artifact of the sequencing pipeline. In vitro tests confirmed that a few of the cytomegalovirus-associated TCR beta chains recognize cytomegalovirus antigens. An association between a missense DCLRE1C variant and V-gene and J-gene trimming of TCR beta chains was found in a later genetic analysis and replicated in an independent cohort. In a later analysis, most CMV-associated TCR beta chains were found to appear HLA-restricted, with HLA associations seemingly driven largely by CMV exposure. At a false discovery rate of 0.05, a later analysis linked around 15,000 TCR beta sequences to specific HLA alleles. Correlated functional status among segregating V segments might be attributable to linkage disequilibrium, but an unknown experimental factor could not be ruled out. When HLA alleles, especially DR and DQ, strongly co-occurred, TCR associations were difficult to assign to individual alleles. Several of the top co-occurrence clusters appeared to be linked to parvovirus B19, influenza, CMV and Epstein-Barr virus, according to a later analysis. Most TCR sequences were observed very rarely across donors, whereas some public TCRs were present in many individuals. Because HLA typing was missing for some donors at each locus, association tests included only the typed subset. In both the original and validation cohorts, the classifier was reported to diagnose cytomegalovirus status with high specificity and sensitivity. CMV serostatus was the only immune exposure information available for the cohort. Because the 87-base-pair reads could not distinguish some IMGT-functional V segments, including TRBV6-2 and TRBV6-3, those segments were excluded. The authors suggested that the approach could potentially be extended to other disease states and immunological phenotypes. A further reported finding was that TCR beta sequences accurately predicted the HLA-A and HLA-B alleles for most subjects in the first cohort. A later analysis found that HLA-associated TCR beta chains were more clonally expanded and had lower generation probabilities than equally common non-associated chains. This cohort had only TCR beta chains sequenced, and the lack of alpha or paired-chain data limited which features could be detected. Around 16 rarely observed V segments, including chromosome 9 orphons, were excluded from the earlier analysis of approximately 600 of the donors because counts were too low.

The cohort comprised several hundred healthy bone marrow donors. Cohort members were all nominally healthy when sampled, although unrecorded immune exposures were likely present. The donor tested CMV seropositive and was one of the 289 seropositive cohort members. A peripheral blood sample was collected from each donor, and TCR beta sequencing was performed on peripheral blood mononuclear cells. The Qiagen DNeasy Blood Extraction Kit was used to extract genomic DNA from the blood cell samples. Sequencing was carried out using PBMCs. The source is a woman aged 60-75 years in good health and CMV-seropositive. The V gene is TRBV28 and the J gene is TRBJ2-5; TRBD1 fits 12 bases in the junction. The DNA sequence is TGTGCCAGCATAGGGGGACAGGGGGCGCTGGAGACCCAGTACTTC. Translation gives CASIGGQGALETQYF.